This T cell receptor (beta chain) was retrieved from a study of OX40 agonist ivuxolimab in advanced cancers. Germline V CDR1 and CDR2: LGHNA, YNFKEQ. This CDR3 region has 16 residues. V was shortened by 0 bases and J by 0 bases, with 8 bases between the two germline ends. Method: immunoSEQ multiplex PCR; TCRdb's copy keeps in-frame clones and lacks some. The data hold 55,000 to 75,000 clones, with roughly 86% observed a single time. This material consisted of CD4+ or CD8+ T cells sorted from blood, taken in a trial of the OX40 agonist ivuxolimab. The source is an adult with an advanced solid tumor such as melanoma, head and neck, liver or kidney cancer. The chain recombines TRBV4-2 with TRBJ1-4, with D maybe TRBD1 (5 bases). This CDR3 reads CASSQERGATNEKLFF. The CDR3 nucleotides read TGTGCCAGCAGCCAAGAACGGGGCGCAACTAATGAAAAACTGTTTTTT.